This is a list of T cell receptor beta chains from one sample in a study of T cells after yellow fever vaccination. MiXCR, run by TCRdb on the 5' RACE reads, gives a single entry per CDR3 protein. Here the sample spans about 330,000 distinct CDR3 sequences, 4.1% being singletons. The sequences come from PBMCs, collected 5 days after the yellow fever booster vaccination. The receptors stem from a man between 18 and 35 years old who received the YFV17D yellow fever vaccine. Both conserved end residues are part of each CDR3. A D gene is named only where the DNA matches it firmly. Not every row has a clone size; where given, it reads once, few, many or a size class.

d_call j_call v_call clone_size cdr3_nt cdr3_aa
NA TRBJ2-2 TRBV4-1 few TGCGCCAGCAGCCAAGTTTGGGGAGGCACCGGGGAGCTGTTTTTT CASSQVWGGTGELFF
TRBD1 TRBJ2-5 TRBV7-6 many TGTGCCAGCAGCTTACGACCAGGGGGCGCGGGGGAGACCCAGTACTTC CASSLRPGGAGETQYF
NA TRBJ2-1 TRBV7-3 NA TGTGCCAGCAGCCCTTCTAGGACTAAATTAAATGAGCAGTTCTTC CASSPSRTKLNEQFF
NA TRBJ1-1 TRBV7-2 many TGTGCCAGCAGCCTACGAAACTCGAACACTGAAGCTTTCTTT CASSLRNSNTEAFF
TRBD1 TRBJ1-1 TRBV5-1 many TGCGCCAGCAGCTTGATCCCGCGACAGGGGCGGTATACGGACACTGAAGCTTTCTTT CASSLIPRQGRYTDTEAFF
NA TRBJ1-1 TRBV6-2/TRBV6-3 NA TGTGCCAGCCAAACTAGCAGGGGAAACACTGAAGCTTTCTTT CASQTSRGNTEAFF
TRBD2 TRBJ2-5 TRBV4-2 NA TGTGCCAGCAGCCAAGATTGGGCCTCAGCGGGGGATGTGACCCAGTACTTC CASSQDWASAGDVTQYF
TRBD1 TRBJ1-2 TRBV24-1 NA TGTGCCACCAGTGATTTTGGTCCACCCCGGGACAGACACTCTGGCTACACCTTC CATSDFGPPRDRHSGYTF
NA TRBJ2-2 TRBV12-3/TRBV12-4 few TGTGCCAGCAGTTTTGGCCCGGGGAACACCGGGGAGCTGTTTTTT CASSFGPGNTGELFF
NA TRBJ1-5 TRBV2 many TGTGCCAGCAGTGACCAAAACAATCAGCCCCAGCATTTT CASSDQNNQPQHF